This TCR beta chain derives from a study of blood T cell repertoires in COVID-19. Only in-frame clones appear in the TCRdb table, and some are missing; sequencing was by immunoSEQ multiplex PCR. The repertoire consists of 150,000 or so clones, with about 89% occurring once and the leading ten covering about 4.1%. This TCR came from a man between 60 and 70 years old with COVID-19, enrolled during active disease. Sequencing used peripheral blood.

The CDR3, as DNA: TGTGCCAGCGCTACAGGGTCTAATGAAAAACTGTTTTTT. Its translation is CASATGSNEKLFF. The V call is TRBV12-3 or TRBV12-4, the J call TRBJ1-4; TRBD1 might be the D (6 bases). Trimming shortened V by 8 bases and J by 3 bases, and 10 bases separated the two germline ends. The CDR3 length is 13 residues.